This TCR beta chain was observed in a study of patients and donors after allogeneic stem cell transplantation. This clonotype has just a few counts. Germline CDR1 and CDR2: DFQATT and SNEGSKA (reference sequence). This CDR3 has 14 amino acids. Germline trimming cut 5 bases from V and 8 bases from J; bases unmatched to any gene: 10. TCRdb reanalysed the RT-PCR reads using MiXCR and keeps one entry per CDR3 protein. Seen here are 390,000 or so distinct CDR3 sequences, more than 15% observed once, and the top ten hold around 7.2%. The receptor was isolated from a human donor who was either an allogeneic HSCT recipient or a stem cell or donor lymphocyte infusion donor (not recorded which). It is not recorded whose cells these are; they may come from a transplant donor. The source material was blood, either unsorted or a sorted T cell fraction (not recorded which). The rearrangement joins TRBV20-1 to TRBJ2-1, with 9 bases aligning to TRBD1. Here the CDR3 reads CSAEPGQGRDEQFF. In DNA, the CDR3 is TGCAGTGCTGAACCGGGACAGGGTAGGGATGAGCAGTTCTTC.